This TCR beta chain is drawn from a study of T-cell reconstitution after alpha-beta-depleted transplantation in children. General observations from the study: Most T-cell counts and diversity one year after the transplant came from T cells that were newly produced. Alpha-beta T cells present about two months after transplant were reported to originate from several hundred expanded graft clones.

This clonotype was counted a few times. As yet, its antigen is unknown. The TCRbeta library was prepared with unique molecular identifiers. TCRdb re-derived calls from the PCR reads in MiXCR, one entry per CDR3 protein. The profile shows approximately 130,000 distinct CDR3 sequences, 9.7% of them singletons. The V gene lost 1 base and the J gene lost 4 bases, with 11 bases spanning the gap. The germline V gene encodes CDR1 SGHRS and CDR2 YFSETQ. CDR3 length: 14 residues. This chain connects TRBV5-1 to TRBJ1-2; no clear D gene. The sequencing used PBMCs, mostly from graft donor cells, collected 180 days after TCRalphabeta/CD19-depleted stem cell transplant. This TCR was sampled from a girl under three years old who had a stem cell transplant for combined immunodeficiency, so the T cells may come from the graft donor. CDR3 bases: TGCGCCAGCAGCTTGACCGGCACGAGCTATGGCTACACCTTC. It is translated as CASSLTGTSYGYTF.